The clone carrying this TCR beta chain was observed at least ten times. Its cognate antigen is unknown. One entry per CDR3 protein, called by TCRdb with MiXCR from the 5' RACE reads. Of about 700,000 distinct CDR3 sequences listed, 5.5% to 6.5% are singletons. Per germline, CDR1 SGHRS and CDR2 YFSETQ. The CDR3 sequence is 16 residues long. Germline trimming cut 1 base from V and 6 bases from J; bases unmatched to any gene: 7. This record comes from a study of identical twins. Broader study findings: Models, which agreed with sharing between unrelated individuals, nonetheless underestimated the out-of-frame TCR alpha sharing seen in monozygotic twins.

The sequence was obtained from a young man in good health. The rearrangement links TRBV5-1 to TRBJ2-1, with 10 nucleotides matching TRBD2. The source material was naive T cells sorted from blood. In nucleotides, the CDR3 is TGCGCCAGCAGCTTGTCCGGGACTAGCGTAGGCAATGAGCAGTTCTTC. This sequence encodes CASSLSGTSVGNEQFF. The full variable domain, in which reference TRBV5-1 and TRBJ2-1 provide the parts outside the CDR3, is KAGVTQTPRYLIKTRGQQVTLSCSPISGHRSVSWYQQTPGQGLQFLFEYFSETQRNKGNFPGRFSGRQFSNSRSEMNVSTLELGDSALYLCASSLSGTSVGNEQFFGPGTRLTVL.